Following are 25 T cell receptor beta chains from one sample sequenced in a study of blood T cell repertoires in COVID-19. Clones were read by immunoSEQ multiplex PCR, and TCRdb kept only the in-frame ones, dropping some. Of 150,000 or so clones listed, around 88% are singletons. Sequenced sample: peripheral blood. These receptors originate from a man aged 50 to 60 with acute or convalescent COVID-19.

The count of this clone is one. This rearrangement joins TRBV5-1 to TRBJ2-7, with 7 bases that match TRBD2. CDR1 is SGHRS and CDR2 is YFSETQ in the germline V gene. Losses at the gene ends were 4 bases for V and 5 bases for J; bases not matched to a gene: 12. The CDR3 has 15 residues. The DNA of the CDR3 is TGCGCCAGCAGCCCGTCTAGCGGCGCTTTCAACGAGCAGTACTTC. This sequence encodes CASSPSSGAFNEQYF.

The chain uses TRBV12-3 or TRBV12-4 and TRBJ2-3; TRBD2 might be the D (5 bases). V was trimmed by 5 bases and J by 2 bases, leaving 5 bases between them. There are 12 residues in the CDR3. CDR3 loop: CASSRDTDTQYF. DNA of the CDR3: TGTGCCAGCAGTCGGGACACAGATACGCAGTATTTT.

The chain recombines TRBV6-5 with TRBJ1-6; 7 bases agree with TRBD1. The CDR3 has 14 amino acids. Germline V gene lookup returns CDR1 MNHEY and CDR2 SVGAGI. After removal of 6 bases from V and 10 bases from J, the junction contained 9 bases not matched to a gene. The CDR3 nucleotides are TGTGCCAGCAGATCCACAGGGGTGGGATCACCCCTCCACTTT. Encoded protein: CASRSTGVGSPLHF.

This clone occurred many times. This rearrangement joins TRBV6-4 to TRBJ1-6; D gene unclear. The CDR3 covers 15 residues. The ends were cut back, 0 bases at V and 9 bases at J, with 12 bases in the middle. Looked up from germline, CDR1 is MRHNA and CDR2 is SNTAGT. CDR3 DNA sequence: TGTGCCAGCAGTGACTCGACGGCAGCGAGTTCACCCCTCCACTTT. Protein sequence: CASSDSTAASSPLHF.

The chain has TRBV10-3 and TRBJ2-5, with D possibly being TRBD2 (6 bases). Germline assignment: CDR1 ENHRY and CDR2 SYGVKD. The CDR3 runs 12 residues. With 4 bases removed from V and 3 bases from J, the gap between germline ends came to 6 bases. This chain's CDR3 is CAISGGEETQYF. CDR3 nucleotide sequence: TGTGCCATCAGTGGGGGGGAAGAGACCCAGTACTTC.

The V and J genes are TRBV7-6 and TRBJ2-2, with TRBD2 identical over 13 bases. The V gene's germline CDR1 is SGHVS and CDR2 FNYEAQ. The CDR3 is 19 amino acids. Losses at the gene ends were 6 bases for V and 5 bases for J; bases not matched to a gene: 15. CDR3 sequence reads: CASRPAGLAGDGGTGELFF. In DNA form, the CDR3 reads TGTGCCAGCAGACCTGCCGGACTAGCGGGAGATGGAGGGACCGGGGAGCTGTTTTTT.

This clone has just a few counts. The CDR3 is CASSPQAGGTDTQYF. The DNA of the CDR3 is TGTGCCAGCAGTCCGCAGGCGGGAGGCACAGATACGCAGTATTTT. This chain connects TRBV6-5 to TRBJ2-3; 7 nucleotides agree with TRBD2. The CDR3 contains 15 residues. With 5 bases clipped from V and 1 base from J, the junction kept 6 bases outside the gene matches. Per germline, CDR1 MNHEY and CDR2 SVGAGI.

As regards this clone: Other nucleotide sequences from this sample produce the same CDR3. The chain combines TRBV18 with TRBJ1-5, with 7 bases fitting TRBD1. The J segment lost 5 bases and the V segment lost 3 bases, leaving 4 bases of the junction unmatched. The CDR3 is 14 amino acids. The germline V gene has CDR1 KGHSH and CDR2 LQKENI. The CDR3 reads CASSPGTEDQPQHF. The CDR3 DNA reads TGTGCCAGCTCACCCGGGACAGAAGATCAGCCCCAGCATTTT.

The V and J genes are TRBV19 and TRBJ1-2, with D possibly matching TRBD1 (5 bases). This CDR3 is 14 amino acids long. Trimming stripped 6 bases from V and 8 bases from J, with 19 bases between. Germline-derived CDR1 and CDR2 are LNHDA and SQIVND (reference sequence). The CDR3 sequence is CASSPLSVGAGYTF. The CDR3 bases are TGTGCCAGTAGCCCTTTATCCGTTGGGGCGGGCTACACCTTC.

V gene TRBV3-1 (or the pseudogene TRBV3-2) combines with J gene TRBJ1-5; possibly TRBD1 for D (5 bases). CDR1 is LGHDT, CDR2 YNNKEL, per germline (reference sequence). The CDR3 has 13 residues. The V gene lost 3 bases and the J gene lost 6 bases, with 9 bases spanning the gap. The CDR3 loop reads CASSQRGAQPQHF. The DNA for the CDR3 is TGTGCCAGCAGCCAGCGCGGGGCTCAGCCCCAGCATTTT.

This clone appeared a single time. The rearrangement joins TRBV7-9 to TRBJ1-2; the D gene is possibly TRBD1 (5 bases). The germline gives CDR1 SEHNR, CDR2 FQNEAQ (reference sequence). This CDR3 spans 12 amino acids. Trimming left V 3 bases short and J 7 bases short, with 9 bases between. The CDR3 nucleotides are TGTGCCAGCAGCTTTCCAGGGTTTGGCTACACCTTC. Translation: CASSFPGFGYTF.

The table lists this clone with a count of one. V gene TRBV6-5 combines with J gene TRBJ2-1; TRBD2 might be the D (6 bases). This CDR3 region has 13 residues. The V end was cut by 7 bases, the J end by 6 bases, with 13 bases between. CDR1 is MNHEY, CDR2 SVGAGI, per germline. CDR3 loop: CASTEGLSNEQFF. CDR3 DNA sequence: TGTGCCAGCACCGAAGGACTAAGCAATGAGCAGTTCTTC.

The V gene is TRBV2, the J gene TRBJ1-1, with a tentative D call TRBD1 (5 bases). V was shortened by 10 bases and J by 6 bases, with 21 bases between the two germline ends. There are 14 residues in the CDR3. Per germline, CDR1 SNHLY and CDR2 FYNNEI. CDR3 sequence (DNA): TGTGCCACCCGTGTAAGGCTCCAGGGCTCTGAAGCTTTCTTT. As protein: CATRVRLQGSEAFF.

The chain links TRBV2 to TRBJ1-2; the D gene is possibly TRBD1 (5 bases). Trimming removed 4 bases at V and 3 bases at J, with 15 bases between. Germline CDR1 SNHLY, CDR2 FYNNEI. The CDR3 is made up of 15 amino acids. The CDR3 is CASSVITLGDYGYTF. CDR3 DNA: TGTGCCAGCAGTGTGATTACCCTAGGGGACTATGGCTACACCTTC. Combining the CDR3 with reference TRBV2 and TRBJ1-2 gives the whole variable domain EPEVTQTPSHQVTQMGQEVILRCVPISNHLYFYWYRQILGQKVEFLVSFYNNEISEKSEIFDDQFSVERPDGSNFTLKIRSTKLEDSAMYFCASSVITLGDYGYTFGSGTRLTVV.

This clone occurred a few times. The chain carries TRBV5-6 and TRBJ2-7, with 9 bases fitting TRBD2. The ends lost 3 bases at V and 3 bases at J; junction bases unmatched: 7. Germline-derived CDR1 and CDR2 are SGHDT and YYEEEE. This CDR3 contains 15 residues. The CDR3 reads CASSYYGTSYYEQYF. The CDR3 DNA sequence: TGTGCCAGCAGCTACTACGGGACTAGCTACTACGAGCAGTACTTC.

The V call is TRBV6-5, the J call TRBJ1-1, with D possibly being TRBD1 (5 bases). V was trimmed by 7 bases and J by 5 bases, leaving 17 bases between them. The CDR3 runs 14 residues. Germline V gene sequence: CDR1 MNHEY, CDR2 SVGAGI. CDR3 sequence (DNA): TGTGCCAGCACTCAGGACAACGAGGAGACTGAAGCTTTCTTT. This gives the protein CASTQDNEETEAFF.

The CDR3 nucleotides are TGTGCCTGGAGTAGACAGGGGGCGGCTTTCTTT. It yields the protein CAWSRQGAAFF. This chain connects TRBV30 to TRBJ1-1; TRBD1 aligns across 10 bases. The germline V gene has CDR1 GTSNPN and CDR2 SVGIG (reference sequence). This CDR3 comprises 11 residues. Trimming removed 2 bases from V and 11 bases from J; junction bases left unmatched: 2. Full variable domain (outside the CDR3, taken from reference TRBV30 and TRBJ1-1): SQTIHQWPATLVQPVGSPLSLECTVEGTSNPNLYWYRQAAGRGLQLLFYSVGIGQISSEVPQNLSASRPQDRQFILSSKKLLLSDSGFYLCAWSRQGAAFFGQGTRLTVV.

A note on this clone: The same CDR3 arises from other DNA sequences in this sample as well. The V and J genes are TRBV3-1 (or the pseudogene TRBV3-2) and TRBJ1-5; 8 bases line up with TRBD1. The CDR3 covers 14 residues. After removal of 4 bases from V and 4 bases from J, the junction contained 3 bases not matched to a gene. Germline assignment: CDR1 LGHDT and CDR2 YNNKEL (reference sequence). CDR3 region: CASSLGTGNQPQHF. The CDR3 DNA reads TGTGCCAGCAGCCTCGGGACAGGAAATCAGCCCCAGCATTTT.

A single count supports this clone. In the same sample, other DNA sequences code for this CDR3. V and J are TRBV6-5 and TRBJ1-1; 7 bases match TRBD1. CDR1 is MNHEY and CDR2 is SVGAGI in the germline V gene. J lost 3 bases, V lost 6 bases, and 4 bases had no gene match. This CDR3 spans 13 amino acids. The CDR3 DNA reads as TGTGCCAGCAGCAGACAGGGAGACACTGAAGCTTTCTTT. As protein: CASSRQGDTEAFF.

This sequence joins TRBV6-5 and TRBJ2-7, with a possible D match to TRBD2 (6 bases). This CDR3 has 11 amino acids. Trimming removed 5 bases at V and 6 bases at J, with 8 bases between. In germline, CDR1 is MNHEY, CDR2 SVGAGI. The CDR3: CASSQGGEQYF. The CDR3 DNA reads TGTGCCAGCAGTCAGGGAGGCGAGCAGTACTTC.

This sequence joins TRBV28 and TRBJ1-6; 9 bases are shared with TRBD1. Germline V gene data show CDR1 as MDHEN and CDR2 as SYDVKM. The CDR3 is 14 residues long. Losses at the gene ends were 4 bases for V and 10 bases for J; bases not matched to a gene: 5. The CDR3: CASSSGTGYSPLHF. The CDR3 coding sequence is TGTGCCAGCAGTTCCGGGACAGGGTACTCACCCCTCCACTTT.

The gene calls are TRBV29-1 and TRBJ1-1; 9 bases match TRBD1. After removal of 7 bases from V and 4 bases from J, the junction contained 7 bases not matched to a gene. CDR1 SQVTM and CDR2 ANQGSEA come from the germline V gene. The CDR3 runs 13 residues. CDR3 in DNA: TGCAGCGCTGGGCGGGACAGGGCCACTGAAGCTTTCTTT. It codes for CSAGRDRATEAFF.

The gene calls are TRBV3-1 (or the pseudogene TRBV3-2) and TRBJ1-2, with D maybe TRBD1 (6 bases). V was clipped by 4 bases and J by 6 bases, with 21 bases between them. Germline CDR1 and CDR2: LGHDT and YNNKEL (reference sequence). This CDR3 has 16 residues. The CDR3 DNA follows: TGTGCCAGCAGCCCGCCTTTTCTGACACAGGGCAATGGCTACACCTTC. Translating gives CASSPPFLTQGNGYTF.

This sequence joins TRBV7-2 and TRBJ1-3; D gene unclear. V gave up 3 bases and J gave up 3 bases, with 6 bases separating them. Per the germline V gene, CDR1 is SGHTA and CDR2 is FQGNSA. The CDR3 covers 13 residues. CDR3 coding DNA: TGTGCCAGCAGCTTGAGACATGGAAACACCATATATTTT. Protein sequence: CASSLRHGNTIYF.

The chain has TRBV6-5 and TRBJ1-5; D not certain. Per germline, CDR1 MNHEY and CDR2 SVGAGI. The CDR3 sequence is 13 residues long. With 2 bases removed from V and 4 bases from J, the gap between germline ends came to 6 bases. CDR3 protein: CASSYQANQPQHF. The CDR3 DNA reads TGTGCCAGCAGTTACCAGGCGAATCAGCCCCAGCATTTT.